The 10 T cell receptor beta chains presented below share a single source sample, sequenced in a study of blood T cell repertoires in COVID-19. Libraries were prepared by immunoSEQ multiplex PCR; TCRdb keeps only in-frame clonotypes and omits some of them. The sample has around 130,000 clones, 65% to 90% seen once; the top ten hold around 3%. Sequenced sample: peripheral blood. The origin of the receptors is a man in his fifties or sixties with acute or convalescent COVID-19.

This sequence joins TRBV7-8 and TRBJ2-1, with TRBD2 as a possible D gene (5 bases). CDR3 length equals 14 residues. Trimming left V 3 bases short and J 3 bases short, with 9 bases between. The germline V gene encodes CDR1 SGHVS and CDR2 FQNEAQ. The CDR3 spells CASSLGSYYNEQFF. CDR3 bases: TGTGCCAGCAGCTTGGGGAGCTACTACAATGAGCAGTTCTTC.

The genes are TRBV6-5 and TRBJ2-5; possibly TRBD1 for D (6 bases). CDR1 MNHEY and CDR2 SVGAGI come from the germline V gene. V dropped 6 bases and J dropped 5 bases, with 16 bases sitting between them. This CDR3 has 14 amino acids. The CDR3 nucleotides read TGTGCCAGCAGCCGAATCGCAGGGGAGGAGACCCAGTACTTC. Amino acid sequence: CASSRIAGEETQYF.

In its sample, this clone was seen a few times. This rearrangement joins TRBV28 to TRBJ1-2; D is unresolved. CDR3 size: 12 residues. CDR1 is MDHEN and CDR2 is SYDVKM in the germline V gene. V lost 2 bases, J lost 6 bases, and 7 bases lay in between. CDR3 DNA sequence: TGTGCCAGCAGTTTAAGGGAGAATGGCTACACCTTC. This encodes CASSLRENGYTF.

The V gene is TRBV2, the J gene TRBJ1-2, with no clear D. Germline loops: CDR1 SNHLY, CDR2 FYNNEI. V dropped 8 bases and J dropped 4 bases, with 14 bases sitting between them. There are 13 residues in the CDR3. CDR3 amino acids: CASGPSTIYGYTF. DNA of the CDR3: TGTGCCAGCGGGCCCAGTACCATCTATGGCTACACCTTC.

The genes are TRBV14 and TRBJ2-5, with D perhaps matching TRBD2 (5 bases). This CDR3 contains 18 residues. CDR1 SGHDN and CDR2 FVKESK come from the germline V gene. V was shortened by 2 bases and J by 5 bases, with 24 bases between the two germline ends. The CDR3 region has the DNA TGTGCCAGCAGCCAACGGGGAAGCCTAGTCGACCCCCGGGAGACCCAGTACTTC. This sequence encodes CASSQRGSLVDPRETQYF.

The rearrangement links TRBV7-9 to TRBJ2-1; maybe TRBD2 (5 bases). V was shortened by 6 bases and J by 5 bases, with 17 bases between the two germline ends. This CDR3 region has 15 residues. CDR1 is SEHNR, CDR2 FQNEAQ, per germline (reference sequence). The chain's CDR3 is CASRNREKGDNEQFF. In DNA form, the CDR3 reads TGTGCCAGCAGGAACCGGGAAAAAGGAGACAATGAGCAGTTCTTC.

As concerns this clone: A junction boundary mismatches the germline segment, possibly from a read error. The chain couples TRBV7-7 to TRBJ1-5; TRBD1 is a possible D gene (6 bases). The length of the CDR3 is 16 residues. The germline V gene has CDR1 SSHAT and CDR2 FNYEAQ (reference sequence). CDR3 bases: TGTGCTAGCAGCTCCTCGCCGGGACAAGGAAATCAGCCCCAGCATTTT. Translated: CASSSSPGQGNQPQHF.

The CDR3 sequence is CASSPLERELNEQYF. CDR3 coding DNA: TGTGCCAGCAGCCCTCTGGAGCGGGAGCTGAACGAGCAGTACTTC. V gene TRBV11-2 combines with J gene TRBJ2-7; 8 nucleotides match TRBD2. V lost 5 bases and J lost 5; bases outside the gene matches: 11. CDR3 length: 15 residues. The germline V gene encodes CDR1 SGHAT and CDR2 FQNNGV.

A word on this clone: At one end the junction does not follow the germline gene, possibly because of a read error. The rearrangement joins TRBV7-7 to TRBJ1-2, with D uncertain. The CDR3 consists of 15 residues. The germline CDR1 and CDR2 sequences are SSHAT and FNYEAQ (reference sequence). In nucleotides, the CDR3 is TGTGCTAGCAGCCCAAAAGGCCTACTATCCCATGGCTACACCTTC. It specifies CASSPKGLLSHGYTF.

This sequence joins TRBV27 and TRBJ2-7; 7 positions match TRBD2. From germline, CDR1 is MNHEY and CDR2 SMNVEV (reference sequence). V trimming: 5 bases; J trimming: 4 bases; junction bases outside the gene matches: 8. There are 14 residues in the CDR3. DNA of the CDR3: TGTGCCAGCAGTCCCCTCCGGGGAGGGTACGAGCAGTACTTC. It specifies CASSPLRGGYEQYF.